This TCR beta chain was obtained from a study of cytomegalovirus exposure and HLA in healthy donors. On the study more broadly: There were about 86 million unique TCRs (from HLA-typed donors) in an early data release. Study observations and caveats: In a later analysis, at a false discovery rate of 0.05, 15,000 to 20,000 TCR beta sequences were associated with HLA alleles. Indistinguishability led to the exclusion of some V segments, TRBV6-2 and TRBV6-3 included. In an earlier analysis, most TCR beta V segments were productive about 90% or about 30% of the time.

Regarding this clone: Its antigen is unidentified.

The PCR made use of 60 Vbeta and 13 Jbeta primers. Repertoires were generated with immunoSEQ multiplex PCR, while TCRdb's copy carries only in-frame clones and drops some. The sample records more than 100,000 clones, approximately 79% being singletons. With 5 bases removed from V and 15 bases from J, the gap between germline ends came to 17 bases. The CDR3 length is 12 residues. Germline values: CDR1 SGHTA, CDR2 FQGNSA. Sequenced input: PBMCs. The chain carries TRBV7-2 and TRBJ1-5; D is ambiguous. The receptor comes from a young man in good health and CMV-seronegative. CDR3 in amino acids: CASSNPPGLLHF. The DNA for the CDR3 is TGTGCCAGCAGCAACCCCCCAGGATTGTTGCATTTT.